Below are 25 T cell receptor beta chains sequenced from a single sample in a study of T cell changes during pregnancy in multiple sclerosis. Measured with immunoSEQ multiplex PCR; TCRdb has only the in-frame clones, and not every one. The sample records about 67,000 clones, around 89% being singletons. The input for sequencing was peripheral blood, taken in the first trimester of pregnancy. The receptors come from a female donor with multiple sclerosis, enrolled in a pregnancy study.

J is TRBJ2-5 and V is TRBV7-3, with unresolved D. Deletions cut 1 base from V and 5 bases from J, with 11 bases between. The germline V gene has CDR1 SGHTA and CDR2 FQGTGA. The CDR3 is 14 residues long. The CDR3 loop is CASSLMAGGETQYF. CDR3 sequence (DNA): TGTGCCAGCAGCTTAATGGCAGGTGGTGAGACCCAGTACTTC.

V and J are TRBV6-5 and TRBJ1-2; weak D call: TRBD1 (6 bases). The CDR3 contains 15 residues. V was trimmed by 5 bases and J by 6 bases, leaving 19 bases between them. Germline lookup yields CDR1 MNHEY and CDR2 SVGAGI. CDR3 protein: CASSKQGGGADGYTF. The CDR3 DNA follows: TGTGCCAGCAGTAAGCAAGGGGGGGGCGCGGATGGCTACACCTTC.

The chain uses TRBV11-3 and TRBJ2-1, with D possibly TRBD2 on 5 matching bases. Trimming took off 1 base at V and 3 bases at J, with 7 bases between the two ends. The CDR3 contains 14 residues. Germline CDR1 and CDR2: SGHNT and YENEEA. CDR3 coding DNA: TGTGCCAGCAGCTTAGGCGGGCTCTACAATGAGCAGTTCTTC. Its protein product is CASSLGGLYNEQFF.

V gene TRBV19 combines with J gene TRBJ1-2; 8 bases are shared with TRBD1. Germline V gives CDR1 LNHDA, CDR2 SQIVND (reference sequence). The ends lost 3 bases at V and 5 bases at J; junction bases unmatched: 11. This CDR3 contains 16 residues. Written as DNA, the CDR3 is TGTGCCAGTAGTATCCATCAAACGGGACAGGTTTATGGCTACACCTTC. Translation: CASSIHQTGQVYGYTF.

The rearrangement links TRBV10-1 to TRBJ2-7; weak D call: TRBD1 (5 bases). Looked up from germline, CDR1 is WNHNN and CDR2 is SYGVQD (reference sequence). CDR3 size: 14 residues. Trimming took 3 bases from V and 0 from J, leaving 9 bases between them. CDR3 nucleotide sequence: TGCGCCAGCAGTGACCACAGGTCCTCCTACGAGCAGTACTTC. Protein: CASSDHRSSYEQYF.

The chain couples TRBV30 to TRBJ2-5; 11 positions agree with TRBD2. The germline CDR1 and CDR2 sequences are GTSNPN and SVGIG (reference sequence). V was clipped by 0 bases and J by 3 bases; unmatched bases: 9. This CDR3 is 17 amino acids long. CDR3 nucleotide sequence: TGTGCCTGGAGTGTACTTCGGACTAGCGGGCCTGAAGAGACCCAGTACTTC. The encoded protein is CAWSVLRTSGPEETQYF.

V usage is TRBV5-1 and J usage is TRBJ2-3, with D possibly TRBD1 on 7 matching bases. The germline gives CDR1 SGHRS, CDR2 YFSETQ. The CDR3 extends over 16 amino acids. The ends were cut back, 0 bases at V and 4 bases at J, with 15 bases in the middle. The CDR3 region has the DNA TGCGCCAGCAGCTTGGGACTAGACGGACAGGCAGATACGCAGTATTTT. Residues: CASSLGLDGQADTQYF.

The rearrangement joins TRBV9 to TRBJ2-2; tentatively, D is TRBD1 (5 bases). This CDR3 spans 13 amino acids. V lost 4 bases and J 6 bases, leaving 10 bases between the germline ends. CDR1 SGDLS and CDR2 YYNGEE come from the germline V gene. The CDR3 protein is CASSPREPGELFF. The CDR3 coding sequence is TGTGCCAGCAGCCCCAGGGAACCCGGGGAGCTGTTTTTT.

The chain combines TRBV25-1 with TRBJ2-1; 9 positions agree with TRBD1. The CDR3 has 14 amino acids. The V gene end was trimmed by 4 bases and the J gene end by 3 bases; junction bases not matched to a gene: 1. Per the germline V gene, CDR1 is MGHDK and CDR2 is SYGVNS. CDR3: CASSAGQGYNEQFF. In nucleotides, the CDR3 is TGTGCCAGCAGTGCGGGACAGGGCTACAATGAGCAGTTCTTC.

V is TRBV5-6 and J is TRBJ2-5; TRBD1 agrees at 8 bases. The CDR3 is 15 amino acids. The germline V gene encodes CDR1 SGHDT and CDR2 YYEEEE. V gave up 0 bases and J gave up 0 bases; unmatched junction bases: 1. The CDR3 here is CASSLGQGYQETQYF. CDR3 nucleotides: TGTGCCAGCAGCTTGGGACAGGGGTACCAAGAGACCCAGTACTTC.

The CDR3 here is CAWSGAGDFNYGYTF. The DNA for the CDR3 is TGTGCCTGGAGTGGGGCAGGCGATTTTAACTATGGCTACACCTTC. J is TRBJ1-2 and V is TRBV30; D remains unclear. In germline, CDR1 is GTSNPN, CDR2 SVGIG (reference sequence). This CDR3 is 15 amino acids long. V was shortened by 1 base and J by 1 base, with 13 bases between the two germline ends. The full variable domain, completed using reference TRBV30 and TRBJ1-2, is SQTIHQWPATLVQPVGSPLSLECTVEGTSNPNLYWYRQAAGRGLQLLFYSVGIGQISSEVPQNLSASRPQDRQFILSSKKLLLSDSGFYLCAWSGAGDFNYGYTFGSGTRLTVV.

This clone was counted once. The rearrangement links TRBV4-2 to TRBJ2-2; TRBD2 aligns across 7 bases. The germline V gene encodes CDR1 LGHNA and CDR2 YNFKEQ. CDR3 length: 17 amino acids. With V trimmed by 3 bases and J by 5 bases, 12 bases remained unmatched. The CDR3 sequence: CASSHPGRAGRTGELFF. The DNA of the CDR3 is TGTGCCAGCAGCCACCCTGGGAGGGCTGGCCGAACCGGGGAGCTGTTTTTT.

The genes are TRBV19 and TRBJ2-5; TRBD1 matches 10 bases. V lost 2 bases and J lost 5; bases outside the gene matches: 20. The CDR3 covers 20 residues. CDR1 LNHDA and CDR2 SQIVND come from the germline V gene (reference sequence). CDR3 residues: CASSIRWETGGTFGRETQYF. The CDR3 region has the DNA TGTGCCAGTAGTATAAGATGGGAGACAGGGGGCACTTTTGGAAGGGAGACCCAGTACTTC.

The rearrangement uses TRBV30 and TRBJ1-1; 7 bases are shared with TRBD1. The CDR3 spans 14 residues. The germline V gene encodes CDR1 GTSNPN and CDR2 SVGIG (reference sequence). Unmatched junction bases numbered 3, after V lost 2 bases and J lost 0 bases. The CDR3 DNA reads TGTGCCTGGAGTAGGGACAGAATGAACACTGAAGCTTTCTTT. Translating gives CAWSRDRMNTEAFF.

The chain has TRBV27 and TRBJ1-5; no clear D. Germline CDR1 reads MNHEY; CDR2 reads SMNVEV (reference sequence). This CDR3 is built from 12 residues. Trimming left V 2 bases short and J 4 bases short, with 3 bases between. The CDR3: CASSLINQPQHF. CDR3 bases: TGTGCCAGCAGTTTAATAAATCAGCCCCAGCATTTT.

The J gene is TRBJ1-2, the V gene TRBV10-3; TRBD1 might be the D (5 bases). The CDR3 length is 16 residues. Germline CDR1 is ENHRY and CDR2 is SYGVKD. Trimming shortened V by 8 bases and J by 0 bases, and 19 bases separated the two germline ends. The CDR3 region is CAIAPSTDITNYGYTF. CDR3 DNA sequence: TGTGCCATCGCACCTTCGACGGACATCACTAACTATGGCTACACCTTC.

The chain recombines TRBV19 with TRBJ1-1, with TRBD1 matching over 12 bases. This CDR3 comprises 17 residues. J gave up 6 bases and V 7 bases, and 15 bases lay outside the gene matches. Germline V gene lookup returns CDR1 LNHDA and CDR2 SQIVND (reference sequence). The CDR3 coding sequence is TGTGCCAGTAAGGGACAGGGGGCCCAGTTCGGAGGTTCTGAAGCTTTCTTT. As protein: CASKGQGAQFGGSEAFF.

The chain joins TRBV9 to TRBJ2-1, with 9 bases that match TRBD2. With 2 bases clipped from V and 8 bases from J, the junction kept 11 bases outside the gene matches. CDR3 length: 16 amino acids. The germline CDR1 and CDR2 sequences are SGDLS and YYNGEE. The CDR3 nucleotides read TGTGCCAGCAGCGTTACAGGCGGGGGGGCCGGGGATGAGCAGTTCTTC. Translating gives CASSVTGGGAGDEQFF.

This chain joins TRBV10-2 and TRBJ2-2, with D possibly matching TRBD2 (5 bases). V was trimmed by 6 bases and J by 0 bases, leaving 8 bases between them. CDR1 and CDR2 (germline): WSHSY, SAAADI. CDR3 length: 14 amino acids. The CDR3 DNA sequence: TGCGCCAGCAGATGGGGAGCGAACACCGGGGAGCTGTTTTTT. Its translation: CASRWGANTGELFF.

The rearrangement links TRBV10-3 to TRBJ1-2; 9 positions match TRBD1. From germline, CDR1 is ENHRY and CDR2 SYGVKD. The CDR3 is 14 amino acids. J lost 9 bases, V lost 7 bases, and 12 bases had no gene match. The CDR3 here is CAITPGTGSTSYTF. CDR3 coding DNA: TGTGCCATCACCCCCGGGACAGGGAGTACCAGCTACACCTTC.

This chain connects TRBV30 to TRBJ1-5; D is perhaps TRBD1 (6 bases). The CDR3 covers 15 residues. Deletions cut 1 base from V and 6 bases from J, with 16 bases between. The germline CDR1 and CDR2 sequences are GTSNPN and SVGIG (reference sequence). CDR3 DNA sequence: TGTGCCTGGAGTGATCCAGGGGTAAGGGTTCAGCCCCAGCATTTT. It encodes CAWSDPGVRVQPQHF.

The V call is TRBV7-9, the J call TRBJ2-6; 9 bases match TRBD2. The germline CDR1 and CDR2 sequences are SEHNR and FQNEAQ (reference sequence). This CDR3 is 18 amino acids long. V trimming: 1 base; J trimming: 2 bases; junction bases outside the gene matches: 6. This chain's CDR3 is CASSLVLAGVAGANVLTF. The CDR3 DNA follows: TGTGCCAGCAGCTTAGTATTAGCGGGAGTAGCTGGGGCCAACGTCCTGACTTTC.

The chain has TRBV18 and TRBJ1-1; D remains ambiguous. The germline CDR1 and CDR2 sequences are KGHSH and LQKENI. The length of the CDR3 is 13 residues. The ends were cut back, 1 base at V and 1 base at J, with 4 bases in the middle. The CDR3 DNA reads as TGTGCCAGCTCACCACAAGCGAACACTGAAGCTTTCTTT. This gives the protein CASSPQANTEAFF.

The chain is built from TRBV11-3 and TRBJ2-7, with TRBD2 matching 13 bases. The germline V gene encodes CDR1 SGHNT and CDR2 YENEEA. V was clipped by 4 bases and J by 4 bases; unmatched bases: 4. The length of the CDR3 is 15 residues. As DNA, the CDR3 is TGTGCCAGCAGCTCAGGACTAGCGGGAGTATACGAGCAGTACTTC. This codes for CASSSGLAGVYEQYF.

This sequence joins TRBV5-1 and TRBJ2-1, with TRBD2 matching over 11 bases. Germline V gene data show CDR1 as SGHRS and CDR2 as YFSETQ. The CDR3 extends over 15 amino acids. V dropped 2 bases and J dropped 7; count of bases not matched to a gene: 5. CDR3 in DNA: TGCGCCAGCAGCTTACTAGCGGGGGTCGGGAATGAGCAGTTCTTC. Its protein product is CASSLLAGVGNEQFF.